What follows are 6 T cell receptor beta chains derived from one specimen sequenced in a study of technical replicates of blood from a handful of donors. Assay used: immunoSEQ multiplex PCR; TCRdb lists only in-frame clones, some missing. The table records around 29,000 clones, roughly 92% of them present only once. The sequenced material came from PBMCs. The receptors derive from a human donor in good health. Some clones in this sample may be carry-over from other donors' samples.

The rearrangement joins TRBV19 to TRBJ2-1; TRBD2 is a possible D gene (6 bases). Germline CDR1 LNHDA, CDR2 SQIVND (reference sequence). The CDR3 sequence is 15 residues long. The germline V and J ends were trimmed by 0 bases and 12 bases, with 18 bases remaining between them. As DNA, the CDR3 is TGTGCCAGTAGTATAGATCGGGGTCGACTGGAGGGGCAGTTCTTC. This translates into CASSIDRGRLEGQFF.

V gene TRBV4-1 combines with J gene TRBJ2-2; D is possibly TRBD1 (5 bases). Trimming left V 5 bases short and J 3 bases short, with 10 bases between. The CDR3 totals 14 residues. Germline-derived CDR1 and CDR2 are MGHRA and YSYEKL. The CDR3 nucleotides are TGCGCCAGCAGCGCCAGGGAAGACACCGGGGAGCTGTTTTTT. It codes for CASSAREDTGELFF.

The chain combines TRBV5-6 with TRBJ1-4; unclear D gene. Between the trimmed V and J ends, which lost 0 bases and 2 bases, there was a span of 14 bases. This CDR3 comprises 17 residues. Germline V gives CDR1 SGHDT, CDR2 YYEEEE. The CDR3 sequence is CASSLVGSVGTNEKLFF. CDR3 coding DNA: TGTGCCAGCAGCTTGGTCGGGAGCGTTGGTACTAATGAAAAACTGTTTTTT.

This chain connects TRBV4-2 to TRBJ2-2; D is uncertain. V was trimmed by 0 bases and J by 6 bases, leaving 11 bases between them. This CDR3 has 15 amino acids. Germline loops: CDR1 LGHNA, CDR2 YNFKEQ. The CDR3 bases are TGTGCCAGCAGCCAAGAGATCGGAGAACCCGGGGAGCTGTTTTTT. Protein sequence: CASSQEIGEPGELFF.

The chain recombines TRBV5-1 with TRBJ2-7, with a possible D match to TRBD1 (6 bases). Germline loops: CDR1 SGHRS, CDR2 YFSETQ. The CDR3 contains 15 residues. Trimming stripped 6 bases from V and 3 bases from J, with 19 bases between. In nucleotides, the CDR3 is TGCGCCAGCAACTCACTCGCCGGACAGTACTACGAGCAGTACTTC. It is translated as CASNSLAGQYYEQYF.

The chain is built from TRBV6-5 and TRBJ2-7; D may be TRBD1 (6 bases). The length of the CDR3 is 13 residues. Germline V gives CDR1 MNHEY, CDR2 SVGAGI. V lost 5 bases and J lost 2, with 10 bases in between. The CDR3 coding sequence is TGTGCCAGCAGTCCCTGGGACACCTACGAGCAGTACTTC. The encoded protein is CASSPWDTYEQYF.